Listed below are T cell receptor beta chains from one sample, sequenced in a study of shared clonotypes between healthy human individuals. Data came from immunoSEQ multiplex PCR; TCRdb stores just in-frame clones and leaves some out. Of roughly 120,000 clones in the sample, around 73% were seen once. The sample was memory CD8+ T cells sorted from blood. The receptors stem from a woman aged 25 to 39 in good health. CDR3s include the opening cysteine and the closing phenylalanine or tryptophan. The D gene is left open where the match is weak.

V gene,CDR3 length,D gene,CDR3 protein
TRBV9,15,.,CASSVVGAGNNEQFF
TRBV10-2,15,.,CASSESSTDFYEQYF
TRBV13,15,.,CASSLGLATNEKLFF
TRBV30,15,TRBD2,CAWTGVAGGQETQYF
TRBV27,13,.,CASSPEDSYEQYF
TRBV5-1,15,.,CASSSVGGRSAEAFF
TRBV28,16,TRBD2,CASSFYGRLAGRTQYF
TRBV28,18,.,CASSPLSGESGTSYEQYF
TRBV28,15,.,CASTGRAGSYNEQFF
TRBV5-4,14,TRBD1,CASSDRDSLAEAFF
TRBV4-1,12,.,CASSQVPDEQFF
TRBV5-4,14,TRBD1,CASSLGTGITEAFF
TRBV28,16,TRBD2,CASSSRGAGGPHEQFF
TRBV5-6,14,TRBD1,CASSLGETGGIYTF
TRBV6-5,15,TRBD1,CASTTGTASTDTQYF
TRBV6-1,14,TRBD1,CASGFTGGPEKLFF
TRBV25-1,14,.,CASSSVGQTYEQYF
TRBV4-1,15,.,CASSQDARGATEAFF
TRBV18,15,.,CASSPRDWGLYEQYF
TRBV28,14,.,CASGNTRSNNEAFF
TRBV5-1,14,.,CASSLGTEKNIQYF
TRBV9,15,TRBD1,CASSPGTGPNTEAFF
TRBV7-3,14,.,CASSPGPGRQAQYF
TRBV19,13,.,CASTRATHSPLHF
TRBV27,16,TRBD2,CASSPGTSGRPNEQFF
TRBV9,14,.,CASSVAWGSTEAFF
TRBV11-2,13,.,CASSLGSSYEQYF
TRBV4-2,16,.,CASSQDGGNSYNEQFF
TRBV18,13,.,CASSLIGNTEAFF
TRBV6-1,18,.,CASSEHRGAVLENTEAFF
TRBV6-5,15,TRBD2,CASSYLAGGPHEQYF
TRBV7-9,15,TRBD1,CASSSRDRDQDTQYF